This T cell receptor (beta chain) was retrieved from a study of OX40 agonist ivuxolimab in advanced cancers. General observations from the study: Partial responders receiving 0.1-3.0 mg/kg showed among the lowest clonal expansion.

Details on this clone: Its antigen is not known.

Produced via immunoSEQ multiplex PCR; TCRdb's table is partial and in-frame only. The table shows about 59,000 clones, with more than 75% occurring only once. Germline loops: CDR1 SGHDT, CDR2 YYEEEE. Trimming pared 2 bases from V and 2 bases from J, leaving 7 bases between. The length of the CDR3 is 13 residues. The chain carries TRBV5-6 and TRBJ1-1, with no clear D. Sequencing was performed on CD4+ or CD8+ T cells sorted from blood, taken in a trial of the OX40 agonist ivuxolimab. The clonotype was recovered from an adult with an advanced solid tumor such as melanoma, head and neck, liver or kidney cancer. CDR3 nucleotide sequence: TGTGCCAGCAGCTTAAGGGCCAACACTGAAGCTTTCTTT. Amino acid sequence: CASSLRANTEAFF.